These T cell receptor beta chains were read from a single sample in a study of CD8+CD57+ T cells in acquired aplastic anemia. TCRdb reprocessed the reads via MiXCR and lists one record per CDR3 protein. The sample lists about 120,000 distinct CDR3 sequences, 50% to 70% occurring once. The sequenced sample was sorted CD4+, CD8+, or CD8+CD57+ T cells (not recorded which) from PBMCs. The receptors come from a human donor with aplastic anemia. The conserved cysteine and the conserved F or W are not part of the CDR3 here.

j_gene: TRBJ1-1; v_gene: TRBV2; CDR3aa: ASSEGRGAGGAF
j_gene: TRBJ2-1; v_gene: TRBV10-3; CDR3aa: ATKNWSSSYNEQF
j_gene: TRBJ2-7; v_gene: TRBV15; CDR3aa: ATSRERAGKIYEQY
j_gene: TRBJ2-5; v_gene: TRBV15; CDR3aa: ATTRSGTGGRETQY
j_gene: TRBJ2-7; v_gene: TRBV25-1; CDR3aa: ASSSPRQKRYEQY
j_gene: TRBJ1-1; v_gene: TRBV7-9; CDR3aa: ASSLRLNTEAF
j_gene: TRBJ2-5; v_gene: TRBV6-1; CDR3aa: ASSPGQRGETQY
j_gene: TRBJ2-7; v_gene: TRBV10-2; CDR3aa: ASSGTGGWYEQY
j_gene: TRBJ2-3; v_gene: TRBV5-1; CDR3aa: ASRGGGTDTQY
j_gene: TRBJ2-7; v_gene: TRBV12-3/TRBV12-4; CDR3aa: ASSLAYLEQY
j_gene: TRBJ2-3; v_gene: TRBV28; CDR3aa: ASSLHRESTDTQY
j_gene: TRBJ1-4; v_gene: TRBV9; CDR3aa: ASSSDRADEKLF
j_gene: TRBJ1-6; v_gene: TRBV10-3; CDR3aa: AISPVNNSPLH
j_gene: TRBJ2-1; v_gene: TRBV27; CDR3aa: ASSLSSGDSYNEQF
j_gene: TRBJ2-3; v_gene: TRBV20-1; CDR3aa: SASGDPERVDTQY
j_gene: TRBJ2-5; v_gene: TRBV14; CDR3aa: ASSLRSGQETQY
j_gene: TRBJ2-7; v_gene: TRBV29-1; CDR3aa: SVRSGITYEQY
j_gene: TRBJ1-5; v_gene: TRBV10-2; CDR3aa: ASSEILVTVGQPQH
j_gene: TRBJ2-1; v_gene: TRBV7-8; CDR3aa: ASSIHGTINNEQF
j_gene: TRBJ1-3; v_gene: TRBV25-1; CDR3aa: ASSGPGTGEGNTIY
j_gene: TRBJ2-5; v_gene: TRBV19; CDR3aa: ASSLLGSETQY
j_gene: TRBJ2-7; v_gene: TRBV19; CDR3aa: ASSTSGVYEQY
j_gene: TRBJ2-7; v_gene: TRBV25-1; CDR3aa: ASSDRFYEQY
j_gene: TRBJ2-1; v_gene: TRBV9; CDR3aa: ASSVTSGYYNEQF
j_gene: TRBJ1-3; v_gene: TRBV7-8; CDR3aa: ASSLKRPSSGNTIY
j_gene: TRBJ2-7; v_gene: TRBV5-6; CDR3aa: ASSGGGDYEQY
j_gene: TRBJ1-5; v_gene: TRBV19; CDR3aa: ASSIRDRNQPQH
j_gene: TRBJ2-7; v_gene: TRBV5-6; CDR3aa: ASSLRQTYEQY
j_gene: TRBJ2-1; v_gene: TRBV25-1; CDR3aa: ASSAGGTNEQF
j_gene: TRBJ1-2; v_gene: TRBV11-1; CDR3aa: ASSFGTGVLSTGYT
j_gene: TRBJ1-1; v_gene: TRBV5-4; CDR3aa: ASSLRQNKNTEAF
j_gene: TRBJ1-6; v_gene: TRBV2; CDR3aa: ASSVQVGSPLH
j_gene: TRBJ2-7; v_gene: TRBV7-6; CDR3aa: ASSLALAGGEQY
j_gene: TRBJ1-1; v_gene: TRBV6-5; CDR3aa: ASSYSIGRVTEAF
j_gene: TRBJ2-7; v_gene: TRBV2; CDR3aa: DSGRQGAYEQY
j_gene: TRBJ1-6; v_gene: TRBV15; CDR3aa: ATSRGRQGAHSPLH
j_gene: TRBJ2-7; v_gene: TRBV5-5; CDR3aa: ASSLEGTGYEQY
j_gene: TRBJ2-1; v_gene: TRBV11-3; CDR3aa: ASNFTGPVNEQF
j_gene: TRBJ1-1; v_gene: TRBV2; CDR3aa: ASSDAGATEAF
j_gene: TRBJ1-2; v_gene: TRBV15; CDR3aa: ATSRGPGQGGYGYT
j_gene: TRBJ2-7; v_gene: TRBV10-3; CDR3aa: AIQTASYEQY
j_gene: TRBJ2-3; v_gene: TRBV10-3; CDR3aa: AISPSVDTQY
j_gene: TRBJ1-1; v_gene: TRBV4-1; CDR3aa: ASSQATVGLYTEAF
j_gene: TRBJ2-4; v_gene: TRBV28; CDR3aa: ASSLARKNIQY
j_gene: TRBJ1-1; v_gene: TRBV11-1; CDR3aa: ASSLGFQGAFTEAF
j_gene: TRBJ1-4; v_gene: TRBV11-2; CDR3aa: ARPRQGFNENLF
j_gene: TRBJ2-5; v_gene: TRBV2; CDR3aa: ASSPIASRGQETQY
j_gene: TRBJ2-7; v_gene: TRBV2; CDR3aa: ASLDSYEQY
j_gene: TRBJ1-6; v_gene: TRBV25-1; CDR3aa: ASSPVQGAFSPLH
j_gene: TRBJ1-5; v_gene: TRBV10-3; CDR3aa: ASSHRDSNQPQH
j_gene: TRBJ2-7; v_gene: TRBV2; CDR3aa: ASNGQPSYEQY
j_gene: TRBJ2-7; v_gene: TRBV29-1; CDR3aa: SVVGGRASSYEQY
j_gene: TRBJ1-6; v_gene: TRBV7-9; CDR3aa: ASSSGEGGNSPLH
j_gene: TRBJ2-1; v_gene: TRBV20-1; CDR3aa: SASPGIVGGEQF
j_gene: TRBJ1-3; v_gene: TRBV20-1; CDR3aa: SAMTMGSSGNTIY
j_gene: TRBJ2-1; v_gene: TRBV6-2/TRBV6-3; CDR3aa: ASSYEAGGLSYNEQF
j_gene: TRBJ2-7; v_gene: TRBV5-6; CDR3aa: ASSFPYQRPYEQY
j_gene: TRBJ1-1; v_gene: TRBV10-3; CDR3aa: AIRTNSEAF